The clone carrying this T cell receptor beta chain was counted once. Antigen specificity is unknown. Two oligonucleotides, mixed equimolar, formed the beta constant-region primer covering TRBC1 and TRBC2. Nested alpha and beta constant-region primers with the SP2 primer drove four PCR rounds on ligated cDNA. One entry per CDR3 protein results from TCRdb running MiXCR on the UMI-ligation and nested PCR reads. The sample lists more than 100,000 distinct CDR3 sequences, approximately 37% seen once, with approximately 0.9% in the top ten. This specimen comes from a study of naive and memory T cell subsets. Whole-study findings and limits: In naive cells, over 90% of TCR sequences were seen only once.

With 6 bases removed from V and 6 bases from J, the gap between germline ends came to 10 bases. The length of the CDR3 is 12 residues. CDR1 and CDR2 from the germline V gene are KGHSH and LQKENI. The receptor was derived from a human donor in good health. The chain links TRBV18 to TRBJ2-3; D not resolved. Specimen: central memory CD4+ T cells from blood. The CDR3 is CASSNSGDTQYF. The CDR3 DNA sequence: TGTGCCAGCTCCAATAGTGGGGATACGCAGTATTTT.